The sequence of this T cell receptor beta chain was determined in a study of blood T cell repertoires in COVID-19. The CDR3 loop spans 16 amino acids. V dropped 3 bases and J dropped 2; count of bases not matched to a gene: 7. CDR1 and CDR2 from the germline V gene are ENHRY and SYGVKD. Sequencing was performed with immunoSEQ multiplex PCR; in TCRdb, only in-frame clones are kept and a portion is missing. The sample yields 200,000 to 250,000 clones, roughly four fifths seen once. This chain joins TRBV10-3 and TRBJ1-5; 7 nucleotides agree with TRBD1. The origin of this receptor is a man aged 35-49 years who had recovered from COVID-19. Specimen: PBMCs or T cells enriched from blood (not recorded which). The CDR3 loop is CAISDGKGTGNQPQHF. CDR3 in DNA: TGTGCCATCAGTGATGGAAAGGGGACAGGCAATCAGCCCCAGCATTTT.